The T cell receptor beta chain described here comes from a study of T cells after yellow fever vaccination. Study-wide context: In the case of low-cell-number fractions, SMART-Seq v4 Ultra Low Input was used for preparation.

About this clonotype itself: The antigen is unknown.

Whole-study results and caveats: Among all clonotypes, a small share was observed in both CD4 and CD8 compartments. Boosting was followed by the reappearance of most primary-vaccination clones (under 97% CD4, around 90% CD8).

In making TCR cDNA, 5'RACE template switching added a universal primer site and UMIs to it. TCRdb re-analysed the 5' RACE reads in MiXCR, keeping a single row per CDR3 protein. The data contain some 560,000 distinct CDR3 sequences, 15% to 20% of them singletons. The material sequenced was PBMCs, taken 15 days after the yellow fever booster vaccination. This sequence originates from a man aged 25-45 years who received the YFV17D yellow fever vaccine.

The CDR3 nucleotides read TGTGCCATCAGTGAATGGCACACGTTAAATGAGCAGTTCTTC. Encoded protein: CAISEWHTLNEQFF. The chain recombines TRBV10-3 with TRBJ2-1; D is undetermined. The CDR3 is made up of 14 amino acids. V lost 3 bases and J 7 bases, leaving 13 bases between the germline ends. Germline V CDR1 and CDR2: ENHRY, SYGVKD.